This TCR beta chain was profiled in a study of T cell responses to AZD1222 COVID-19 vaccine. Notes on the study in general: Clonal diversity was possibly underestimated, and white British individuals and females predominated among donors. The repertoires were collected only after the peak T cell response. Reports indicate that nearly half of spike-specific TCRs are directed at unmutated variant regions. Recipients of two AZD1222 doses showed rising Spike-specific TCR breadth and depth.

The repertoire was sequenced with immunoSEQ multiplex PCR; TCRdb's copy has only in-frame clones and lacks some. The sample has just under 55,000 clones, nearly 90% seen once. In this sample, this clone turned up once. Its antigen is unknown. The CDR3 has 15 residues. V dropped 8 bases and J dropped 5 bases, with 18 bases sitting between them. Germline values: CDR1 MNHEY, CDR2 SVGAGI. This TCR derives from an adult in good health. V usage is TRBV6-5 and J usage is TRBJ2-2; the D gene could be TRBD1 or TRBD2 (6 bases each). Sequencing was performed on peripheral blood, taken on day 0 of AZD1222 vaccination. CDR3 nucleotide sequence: TGTGCCAGCGTAGTTTTCCGGGGGCGGACCGGGGAGCTGTTTTTT. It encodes CASVVFRGRTGELFF.